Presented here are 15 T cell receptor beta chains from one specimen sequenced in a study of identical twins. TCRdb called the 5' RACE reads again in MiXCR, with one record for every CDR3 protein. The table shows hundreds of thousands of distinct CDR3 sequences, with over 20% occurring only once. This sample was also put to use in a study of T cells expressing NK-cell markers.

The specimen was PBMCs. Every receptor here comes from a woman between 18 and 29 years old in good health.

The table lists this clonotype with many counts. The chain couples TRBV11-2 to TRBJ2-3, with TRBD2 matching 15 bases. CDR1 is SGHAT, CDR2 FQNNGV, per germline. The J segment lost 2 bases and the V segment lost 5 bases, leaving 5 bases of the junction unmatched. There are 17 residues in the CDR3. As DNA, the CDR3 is TGTGCCAGCAGCCGGGGACTAGCGGGGGGAATCACAGATACGCAGTATTTT. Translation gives CASSRGLAGGITDTQYF.

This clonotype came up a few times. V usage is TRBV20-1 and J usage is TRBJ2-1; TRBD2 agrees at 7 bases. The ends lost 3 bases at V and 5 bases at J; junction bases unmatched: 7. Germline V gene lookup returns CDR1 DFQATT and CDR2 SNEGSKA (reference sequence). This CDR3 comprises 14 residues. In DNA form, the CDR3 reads TGCAGTGCTAGTCGTATAGCGGGCCACAATGAGCAGTTCTTC. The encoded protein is CSASRIAGHNEQFF.

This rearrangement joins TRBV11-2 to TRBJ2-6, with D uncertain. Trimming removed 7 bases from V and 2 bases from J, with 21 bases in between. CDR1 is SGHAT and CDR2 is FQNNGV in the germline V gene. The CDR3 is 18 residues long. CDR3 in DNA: TGTGCCAGCACCTATAGGCCGGGCGGATCTACTGGGGCCAACGTCCTGACTTTC. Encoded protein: CASTYRPGGSTGANVLTF.

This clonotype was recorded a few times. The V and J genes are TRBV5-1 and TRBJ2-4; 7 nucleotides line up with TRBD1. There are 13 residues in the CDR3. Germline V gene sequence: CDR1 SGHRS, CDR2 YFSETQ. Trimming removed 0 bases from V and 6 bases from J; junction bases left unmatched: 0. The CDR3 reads CASSLGDRNIQYF. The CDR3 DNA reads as TGCGCCAGCAGCTTGGGGGACAGAAACATTCAGTACTTC.

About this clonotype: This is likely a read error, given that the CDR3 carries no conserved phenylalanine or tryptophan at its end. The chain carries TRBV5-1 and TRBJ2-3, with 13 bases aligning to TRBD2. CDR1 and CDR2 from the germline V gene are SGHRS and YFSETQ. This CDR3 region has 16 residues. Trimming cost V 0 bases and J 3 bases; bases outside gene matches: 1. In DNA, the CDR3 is TGCGCCAGCAGCTTGGCGACTAGCGGGGGGACAGATACGCAGTATTTA. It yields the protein CASSLATSGGTDTQYL.

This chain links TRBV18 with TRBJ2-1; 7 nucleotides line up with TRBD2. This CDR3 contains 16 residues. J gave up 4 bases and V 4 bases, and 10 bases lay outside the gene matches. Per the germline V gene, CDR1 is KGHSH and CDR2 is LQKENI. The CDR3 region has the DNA TGTGCCAGCTCACTAACGATCTCCGGGAGGTACAATGAGCAGTTCTTC. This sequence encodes CASSLTISGRYNEQFF.

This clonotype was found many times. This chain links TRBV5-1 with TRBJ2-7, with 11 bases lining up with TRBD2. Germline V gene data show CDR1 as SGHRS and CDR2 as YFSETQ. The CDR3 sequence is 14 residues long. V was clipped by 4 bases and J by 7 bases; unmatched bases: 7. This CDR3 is CASSRKTSGKEQYF. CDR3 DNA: TGCGCCAGCAGCCGTAAGACTAGCGGGAAAGAGCAGTACTTC.

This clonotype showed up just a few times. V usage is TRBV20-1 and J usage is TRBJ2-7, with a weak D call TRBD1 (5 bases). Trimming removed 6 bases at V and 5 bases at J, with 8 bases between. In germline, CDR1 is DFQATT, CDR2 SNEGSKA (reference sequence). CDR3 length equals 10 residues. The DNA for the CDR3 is TGCAGTGCCCAGGGTCACGAGCAGTACTTC. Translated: CSAQGHEQYF.

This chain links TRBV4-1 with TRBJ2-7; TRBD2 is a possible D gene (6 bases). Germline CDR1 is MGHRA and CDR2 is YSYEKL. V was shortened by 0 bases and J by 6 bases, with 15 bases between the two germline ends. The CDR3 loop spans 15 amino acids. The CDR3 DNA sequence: TGCGCCAGCAGCCAAGATAGGCGGGGCGCGGGCGAGCAGTACTTC. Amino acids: CASSQDRRGAGEQYF.

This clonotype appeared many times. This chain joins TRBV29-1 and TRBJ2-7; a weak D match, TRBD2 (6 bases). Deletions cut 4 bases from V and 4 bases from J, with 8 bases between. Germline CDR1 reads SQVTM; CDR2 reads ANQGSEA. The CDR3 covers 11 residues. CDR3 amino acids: CSVVGGYEQYF. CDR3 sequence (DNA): TGCAGCGTTGTCGGGGGTTACGAGCAGTACTTC.

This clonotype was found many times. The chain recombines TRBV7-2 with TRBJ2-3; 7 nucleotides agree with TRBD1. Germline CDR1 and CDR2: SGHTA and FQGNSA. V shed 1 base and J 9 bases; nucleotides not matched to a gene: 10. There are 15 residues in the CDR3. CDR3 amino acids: CASSLGGQTSYTQYF. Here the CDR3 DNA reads TGTGCCAGCAGCTTAGGGGGACAGACCTCCTACACGCAGTATTTT.

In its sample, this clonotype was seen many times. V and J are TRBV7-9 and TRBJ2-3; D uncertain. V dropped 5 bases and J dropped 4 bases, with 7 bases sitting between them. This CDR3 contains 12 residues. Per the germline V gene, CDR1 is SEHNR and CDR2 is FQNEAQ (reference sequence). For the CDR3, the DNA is TGTGCCAGCAGCCAAACTGCAGATACGCAGTATTTT. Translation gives CASSQTADTQYF.

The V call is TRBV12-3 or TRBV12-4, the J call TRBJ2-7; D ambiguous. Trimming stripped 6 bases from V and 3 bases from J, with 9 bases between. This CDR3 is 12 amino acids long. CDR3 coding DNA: TGTGCCAGCAGGTTTCGCGGCTACGAGCAGTACTTC. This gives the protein CASRFRGYEQYF.

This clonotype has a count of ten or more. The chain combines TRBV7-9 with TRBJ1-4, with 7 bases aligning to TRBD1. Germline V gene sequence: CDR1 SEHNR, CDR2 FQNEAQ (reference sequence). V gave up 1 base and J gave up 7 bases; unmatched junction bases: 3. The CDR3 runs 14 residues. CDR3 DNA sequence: TGTGCCAGCAGCTTAGGACAGGGAGGTGAAAAACTGTTTTTT. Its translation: CASSLGQGGEKLFF. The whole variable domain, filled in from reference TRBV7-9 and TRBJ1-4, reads DTGVSQNPRHKITKRGQNVTFRCDPISEHNRLYWYRQTLGQGPEFLTYFQNEAQLEKSRLLSDRFSAERPKGSFSTLEIQRTEQGDSAMYLCASSLGQGGEKLFFGSGTQLSVL.

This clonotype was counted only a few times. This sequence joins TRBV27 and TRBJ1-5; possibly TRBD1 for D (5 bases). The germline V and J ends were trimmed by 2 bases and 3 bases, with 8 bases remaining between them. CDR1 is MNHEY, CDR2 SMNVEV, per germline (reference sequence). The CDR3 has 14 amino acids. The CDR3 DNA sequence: TGTGCCAGCAGTTTACGGGGGGTCAATCAGCCCCAGCATTTT. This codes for CASSLRGVNQPQHF.